The subject of this entry is one TCR beta chain. This specimen comes from a study of T cell clones after liver transplantation. Turning to the study itself: Graft-donor-reactive sequences were compared with third-party-reactive TCRbeta sequences from pre-transplant mixed lymphocyte reactions.

CDR1 and CDR2 from the germline V gene are LGHNT and FRNRAP. This CDR3 has 18 amino acids. Deletions cut 0 bases from V and 3 bases from J, with 18 bases between. Sequencing was performed with immunoSEQ multiplex PCR; in TCRdb, only in-frame clones are kept and a portion is missing. The sample gives about 68,000 clones, 90% to 95% of which show up once; roughly 0.98% is in the top ten. This TCR came from a human patient who received a liver transplant. The graft donor may have contributed some T cells. The chain joins TRBV12-5 to TRBJ2-1; D gene unclear. The sequencing used CD4+ T cells from blood, collected 25 months after liver transplant. CDR3 nucleotides: TGTGCTAGTGGTTTGGTACTATCGGGTTCTCCATTCTACAATGAGCAGTTCTTC. This gives the protein CASGLVLSGSPFYNEQFF.